Listed below are T cell receptor beta chains from one sample, sequenced in a study of T cells in Graves' hyperthyroidism and ophthalmopathy. TCRdb processed the multiplex PCR reads anew with MiXCR; each CDR3 protein has one entry. Of more than 550,000 distinct CDR3 sequences in the sample, about 45% were seen once. Source material: peripheral blood or thyroid tissue (not recorded which). These receptors came from an adult man with Graves' disease, either hyperthyroidism or ophthalmopathy (not recorded which). CDR3s include the opening cysteine and the closing phenylalanine or tryptophan. A D gene is named only where the DNA matches it firmly. Clone size is shown for a subset of rows, as once, few, many or a class of expanded clone.

cdr3_aa	cdr3_nt	d_call	v_call	j_call	clone_size
CSAVRTGANTEAFF	TGCAGTGCCGTCCGGACAGGGGCGAACACTGAAGCTTTCTTT	TRBD1	TRBV20-1	TRBJ1-1	NA
CASSAPRTRGVGEQYF	TGTGCCAGCAGTGCTCCGAGGACTAGGGGTGTGGGTGAGCAGTACTTC	TRBD2	TRBV25-1	TRBJ2-7	once
CATKRDLSGANVLTF	TGTGCCACCAAACGGGACCTTTCTGGGGCCAACGTCCTGACTTTC	NA	TRBV15	TRBJ2-6	NA
CASSVDDVGTEAFF	TGTGCCAGCAGCGTTGACGACGTTGGGACTGAAGCTTTCTTT	NA	TRBV11-1	TRBJ1-1	NA
CASSSGQGSTEAFF	TGCGCCAGCAGCTCGGGACAGGGAAGCACTGAAGCTTTCTTT	TRBD1	TRBV2	TRBJ1-1	many
CSVEGANVYEQYF	TGCAGCGTTGAGGGGGCGAACGTCTACGAGCAGTACTTC	NA	TRBV29-1	TRBJ2-7	many
CSVYQGAATNEKLFF	TGCAGCGTGTACCAAGGGGCTGCAACTAATGAAAAACTGTTTTTT	NA	TRBV29-1	TRBJ1-4	many
CASSTGTNYGYTF	TGTGCCAGCAGCACGGGTACTAACTATGGCTACACCTTC	NA	TRBV9	TRBJ1-2	many
CATSGGTGPTNEKLFF	TGTGCCACCAGCGGAGGGACAGGTCCAACTAATGAAAAACTGTTTTTT	TRBD1	TRBV15	TRBJ1-4	NA
CSAGGGTGLNYGYTF	TGCAGCGCTGGGGGTGGGACAGGCCTTAACTATGGCTACACCTTC	TRBD1	TRBV29-1	TRBJ1-2	NA
CASSAGQGLQPQHF	TGTGCCAGCAGCGCCGGGCAGGGGCTGCAGCCCCAGCATTTT	NA	TRBV9	TRBJ1-5	NA
CASSYDRTGRQGFQETQYF	TGTGCCAGCAGTTACGACCGGACAGGAAGACAGGGGTTCCAAGAGACCCAGTACTTC	TRBD1	TRBV6-2/TRBV6-3	TRBJ2-5	NA
CASSQVGATGGNQPQHF	TGTGCCAGCAGCCAAGTCGGGGCGACAGGTGGGAATCAGCCCCAGCATTTT	NA	TRBV27	TRBJ1-5	few
CVISDSPMISEAFF	TGTGTCATCTCAGACAGCCCCATGATTTCTGAAGCTTTCTTT	NA	TRBV2	TRBJ1-1	NA
CATSDPPLHF	TGTGCCACCAGTGATCCCCCCCTCCACTTT	NA	TRBV24-1	TRBJ1-6	NA
CASRPTAGSGYTF	TGCGCCAGCCGCCCGACCGCGGGAAGTGGCTACACCTTC	NA	TRBV5-1	TRBJ1-2	NA
CASSLVTGANYGYTF	TGTGCCAGCAGTTTAGTAACAGGGGCTAACTATGGCTACACCTTC	TRBD1	TRBV12-3/TRBV12-4	TRBJ1-2	few
CASSQQNQPQHF	TGTGCCAGCAGCCAGCAGAATCAGCCCCAGCATTTT	NA	TRBV7-9	TRBJ1-5	few
CASSQTGGWMNTEAFF	TGCGCCAGCAGCCAGACAGGGGGCTGGATGAACACTGAAGCTTTCTTT	TRBD1	TRBV4-3	TRBJ1-1	NA
CSVSGPNTEAFF	TGCAGCGTTTCAGGCCCGAACACTGAAGCTTTCTTT	NA	TRBV29-1	TRBJ1-1	few
CSAEDTSGGQGLYEQYF	TGCAGTGCGGAGGACACCTCTGGGGGACAGGGGCTATACGAGCAGTACTTC	TRBD1	TRBV20-1	TRBJ2-7	NA
CATSIAGQGDEKLFF	TGTGCCACCAGCATCGCTGGGCAGGGGGATGAAAAACTGTTTTTT	TRBD1	TRBV15	TRBJ1-4	NA
CSARGTGETETQYF	TGCAGTGCCCGAGGGACAGGGGAGACAGAGACCCAGTACTTC	TRBD1	TRBV20-1	TRBJ2-5	NA
CASSFSGANQPQHF	TGTGCCAGCAGCTTCTCAGGGGCGAATCAGCCCCAGCATTTT	NA	TRBV7-2	TRBJ1-5	many
CASSDPTGTSGARQETQYF	TGTGCCAGCAGTGACCCCACCGGTACTAGCGGGGCGCGCCAAGAGACCCAGTACTTC	TRBD2	TRBV7-9	TRBJ2-5	NA
CASSSPGSEQYF	TGTGCCAGCAGCTCTCCAGGGAGCGAGCAGTACTTC	NA	TRBV7-8	TRBJ2-7	many
CASSLGLEETQHF	TGTGCCAGCAGCTTAGGCTTAGAAGAGACCCAGCATTTT	NA	TRBV7-2	TRBJ1-5	NA
CASSLEGRNTGELFF	TGTGCCAGCAGCTTAGAGGGTAGGAACACCGGGGAGCTGTTTTTT	NA	TRBV7-2	TRBJ2-2	few
CATTDGGGTEAFF	TGTGCCACGACGGACGGGGGAGGCACTGAAGCTTTCTTT	NA	TRBV15	TRBJ1-1	NA
CSATPSGRAVEQYF	TGCAGTGCCACCCCTAGCGGGAGGGCCGTCGAGCAGTACTTC	TRBD2	TRBV20-1	TRBJ2-7	many
CASSRAGTGRNTEAF	TGTGCCAGCAGCCGAGCCGGGACAGGGAGAAACACTGAAGCTTTC	TRBD1	TRBV7-3	TRBJ2-6	NA
CASSVGPGGPYEQYF	TGTGCCAGCAGCGTGGGGCCGGGGGGGCCCTACGAGCAGTACTTC	TRBD2	TRBV9	TRBJ2-7	many
CATSDERAAAFF	TGTGCCACCAGTGATGAAAGGGCCGCAGCTTTCTTT	NA	TRBV24-1	TRBJ1-1	many
CSLWENAEAFF	TGCAGCTTATGGGAAAATGCTGAAGCTTTCTTT	NA	TRBV29-1	TRBJ1-1	NA
CASSGMTGVGANVLTF	TGTGCCAGCAGCGGTATGACAGGGGTCGGGGCCAACGTCCTGACTTTC	TRBD1	TRBV7-2	TRBJ2-6	NA
CASSQLGRAREQYF	TGTGCCAGCAGTCAGCTAGGTAGGGCGAGGGAGCAGTACTTC	NA	TRBV6-5	TRBJ2-7	NA
CSARPSDEQYF	TGCAGTGCAAGACCTTCAGACGAGCAGTACTTC	NA	TRBV20-1	TRBJ2-7	few
CASSSPTGNNQPQHF	TGTGCCAGCAGTTCCCCAACAGGGAACAATCAGCCCCAGCATTTT	NA	TRBV12-3/TRBV12-4	TRBJ1-5	NA
CAISESDNYNSPLHF	TGTGCCATCAGTGAGTCGGACAACTATAATTCACCCCTCCACTTT	NA	TRBV10-3	TRBJ1-6	NA
CASSQGRGGIEAFF	TGTGCCAGCAGCCAAGGCAGGGGCGGGATTGAAGCTTTCTTT	NA	TRBV7-9	TRBJ1-1	NA
CASSRRDRDSGNTIYF	TGCGCCAGCAGCAGGAGAGACAGGGATTCTGGAAACACCATATATTTT	TRBD1	TRBV5-1	TRBJ1-3	once
CASSDRGHTEAFF	TGTGCCAGCAGTGACAGGGGGCACACTGAAGCTTTCTTT	TRBD1	TRBV2	TRBJ1-1	many
CASSKDWDTEAFF	TGTGCCAGCTCTAAGGACTGGGACACTGAAGCTTTCTTT	NA	TRBV2	TRBJ1-1	many
CASSPRLAGDYEQYF	TGTGCCAGCAGCCCAAGACTAGCGGGAGACTACGAGCAGTACTTC	TRBD2	TRBV4-2	TRBJ2-7	few
CASSFGEGTTGAFF	TGTGCCAGCAGCTTCGGGGAAGGGACGACCGGGGCTTTCTTT	NA	TRBV5-6	TRBJ1-1	few
CASSRAVNYGYTF	TGTGCCAGCAGTCGGGCGGTGAACTATGGCTACACCTTC	NA	TRBV6-5	TRBJ1-2	NA
CSAPGQGVETQYF	TGCAGTGCGCCCGGACAGGGGGTGGAGACCCAGTACTTC	TRBD1	TRBV20-1	TRBJ2-5	many
CASSVVFTQETQYF	TGTGCCAGCAGTGTTGTCTTCACCCAAGAGACCCAGTACTTC	NA	TRBV6-1	TRBJ2-5	NA
CASSAREKAEAPLHF	TGTGCCAGCAGTGCTAGGGAAAAGGCCGAGGCTCCCCTCCACTTT	NA	TRBV25-1	TRBJ1-6	NA
CSVDTTLEAFF	TGCAGCGTTGATACTACACTTGAAGCTTTCTTT	NA	TRBV29-1	TRBJ1-1	few
CSVERGTDEKLFF	TGCAGCGTTGAGAGGGGCACGGATGAAAAACTGTTTTTT	NA	TRBV29-1	TRBJ1-4	many
CASSMWTGGGETQYF	TGTGCCAGTAGTATGTGGACAGGGGGTGGTGAGACCCAGTACTTC	TRBD1	TRBV19	TRBJ2-5	NA
CASSHTSGALQETQYF	TGTGCCAGCAGCCACACTAGCGGGGCATTGCAAGAGACCCAGTACTTC	TRBD2	TRBV14	TRBJ2-5	many